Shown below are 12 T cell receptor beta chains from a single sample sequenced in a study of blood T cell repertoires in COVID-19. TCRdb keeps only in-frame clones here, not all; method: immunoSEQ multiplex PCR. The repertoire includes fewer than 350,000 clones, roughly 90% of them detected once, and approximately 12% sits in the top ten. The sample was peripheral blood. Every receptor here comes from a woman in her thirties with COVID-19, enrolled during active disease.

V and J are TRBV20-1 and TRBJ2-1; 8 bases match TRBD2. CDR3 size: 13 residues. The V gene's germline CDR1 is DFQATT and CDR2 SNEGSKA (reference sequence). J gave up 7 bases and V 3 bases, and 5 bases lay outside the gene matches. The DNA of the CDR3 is TGCAGTGCTAGTCAGATAGCGGGGAATGAGCAGTTCTTC. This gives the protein CSASQIAGNEQFF.

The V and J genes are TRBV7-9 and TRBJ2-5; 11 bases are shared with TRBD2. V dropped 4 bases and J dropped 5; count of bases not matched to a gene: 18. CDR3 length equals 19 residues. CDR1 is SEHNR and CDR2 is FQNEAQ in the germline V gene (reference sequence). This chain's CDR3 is CASSSTLIVSGGALETQYF. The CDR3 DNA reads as TGTGCCAGCAGCTCCACCCTCATAGTTAGCGGGGGGGCCTTGGAGACCCAGTACTTC.

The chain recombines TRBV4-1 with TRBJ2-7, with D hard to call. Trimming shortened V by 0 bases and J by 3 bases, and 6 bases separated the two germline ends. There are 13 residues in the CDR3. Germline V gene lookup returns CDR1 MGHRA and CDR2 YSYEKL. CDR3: CASSQDTIYEQYF. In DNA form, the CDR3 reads TGCGCCAGCAGCCAAGACACAATCTACGAGCAGTACTTC.

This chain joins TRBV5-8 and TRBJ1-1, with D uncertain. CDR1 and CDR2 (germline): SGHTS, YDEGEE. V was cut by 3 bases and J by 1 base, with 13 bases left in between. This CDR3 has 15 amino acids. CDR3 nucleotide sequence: TGTGCCAGCAGCTCGGGAGTTACTGGGAACACTGAAGCTTTCTTT. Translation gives CASSSGVTGNTEAFF.

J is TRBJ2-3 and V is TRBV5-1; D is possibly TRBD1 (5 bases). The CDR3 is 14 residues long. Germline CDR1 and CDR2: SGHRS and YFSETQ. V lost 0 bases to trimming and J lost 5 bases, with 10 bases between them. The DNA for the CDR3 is TGCGCCAGCAGCTTGGACATAAGGGGAGATACGCAGTATTTT. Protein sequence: CASSLDIRGDTQYF.

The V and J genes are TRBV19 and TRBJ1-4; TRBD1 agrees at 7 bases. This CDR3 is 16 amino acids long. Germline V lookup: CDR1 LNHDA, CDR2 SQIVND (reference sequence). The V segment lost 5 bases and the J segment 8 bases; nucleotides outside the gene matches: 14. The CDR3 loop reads CASSSPIAGTVEKLFF. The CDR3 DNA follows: TGTGCCAGTAGTTCCCCGATCGCCGGGACAGTCGAAAAACTGTTTTTT.

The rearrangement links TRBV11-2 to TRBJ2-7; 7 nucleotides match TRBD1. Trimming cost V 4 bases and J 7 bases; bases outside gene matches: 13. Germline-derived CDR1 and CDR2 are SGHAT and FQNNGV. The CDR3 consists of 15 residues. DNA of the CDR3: TGTGCCAGCAGCTGGGCAGGGGGACGCCTTAGGGAGCAGTACTTC. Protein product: CASSWAGGRLREQYF. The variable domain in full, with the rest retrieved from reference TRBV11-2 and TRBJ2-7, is EAGVAQSPRYKIIEKRQSVAFWCNPISGHATLYWYQQILGQGPKLLIQFQNNGVVDDSQLPKDRFSAERLKGVDSTLKIQPAKLEDSAVYLCASSWAGGRLREQYFGPGTRLTVT.

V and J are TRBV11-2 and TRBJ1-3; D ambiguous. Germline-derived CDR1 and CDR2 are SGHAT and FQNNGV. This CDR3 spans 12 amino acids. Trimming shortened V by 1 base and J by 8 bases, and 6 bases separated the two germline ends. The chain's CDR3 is CASSLGVYTIYF. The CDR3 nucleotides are TGTGCCAGCAGCTTAGGAGTATACACCATATATTTT.

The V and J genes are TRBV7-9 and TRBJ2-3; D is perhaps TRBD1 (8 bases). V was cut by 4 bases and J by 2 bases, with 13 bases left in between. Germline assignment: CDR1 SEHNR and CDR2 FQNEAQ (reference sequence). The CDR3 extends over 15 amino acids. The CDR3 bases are TGTGCCAGCAGCTCACAGGGGGGGAACACAGATACGCAGTATTTT. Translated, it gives CASSSQGGNTDTQYF. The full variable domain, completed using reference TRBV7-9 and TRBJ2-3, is DTGVSQNPRHKITKRGQNVTFRCDPISEHNRLYWYRQTLGQGPEFLTYFQNEAQLEKSRLLSDRFSAERPKGSFSTLEIQRTEQGDSAMYLCASSSQGGNTDTQYFGPGTRLTVL.

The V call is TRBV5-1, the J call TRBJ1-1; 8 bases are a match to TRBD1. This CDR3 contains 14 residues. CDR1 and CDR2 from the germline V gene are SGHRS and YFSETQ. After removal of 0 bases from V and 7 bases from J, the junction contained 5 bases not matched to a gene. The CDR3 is CASSLAKGTGEAFF. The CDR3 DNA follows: TGCGCCAGCAGCTTGGCCAAGGGGACAGGTGAAGCTTTCTTT. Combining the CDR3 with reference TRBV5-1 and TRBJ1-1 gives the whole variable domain KAGVTQTPRYLIKTRGQQVTLSCSPISGHRSVSWYQQTPGQGLQFLFEYFSETQRNKGNFPGRFSGRQFSNSRSEMNVSTLELGDSALYLCASSLAKGTGEAFFGQGTRLTVV.

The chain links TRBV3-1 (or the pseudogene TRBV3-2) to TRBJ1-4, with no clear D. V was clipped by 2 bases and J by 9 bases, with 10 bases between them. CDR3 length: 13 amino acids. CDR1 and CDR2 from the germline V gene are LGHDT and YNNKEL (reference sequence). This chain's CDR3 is CASSQSGAQKLFF. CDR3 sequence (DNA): TGTGCCAGCAGCCAAAGCGGCGCCCAAAAACTGTTTTTT.

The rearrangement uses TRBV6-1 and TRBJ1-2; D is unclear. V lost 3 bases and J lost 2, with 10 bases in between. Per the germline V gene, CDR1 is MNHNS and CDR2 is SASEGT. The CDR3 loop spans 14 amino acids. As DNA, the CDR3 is TGTGCCAGCAGTGATCAGGCCGGAAACTATGGCTACACCTTC. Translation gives CASSDQAGNYGYTF.